Following are 23 T cell receptor beta chains from one sample sequenced in a study of blood T cell repertoires in COVID-19. Assay used: immunoSEQ multiplex PCR; TCRdb lists only in-frame clones, some missing. The table has 250,000 to 300,000 clones, 80% to 90% seen once; the top ten hold around 4.4%. Sequenced input: peripheral blood. These receptors were taken from a man aged 35 to 55 with acute or convalescent COVID-19.

V gene TRBV7-8 combines with J gene TRBJ1-2; a possible D gene is TRBD1 (5 bases). The length of the CDR3 is 15 residues. CDR1 and CDR2 (germline): SGHVS, FQNEAQ. V lost 6 bases, J lost 0 bases, and 14 bases lay in between. CDR3 amino acids: CASRPSRASNYGYTF. The CDR3 nucleotides read TGTGCCAGCAGACCCAGCAGGGCCTCTAACTATGGCTACACCTTC.

This clone was picked up one time. The rearrangement joins TRBV11-2 to TRBJ2-1; 10 nucleotides agree with TRBD1. The CDR3 has 15 amino acids. V shed 6 bases, J shed 7 bases, and the junction held 9 bases outside the gene matches. The germline V gene encodes CDR1 SGHAT and CDR2 FQNNGV. The chain's CDR3 is CASREGQGTLNEQFF. As DNA, the CDR3 is TGTGCCAGCAGAGAGGGACAGGGGACTTTAAATGAGCAGTTCTTC.

V usage is TRBV6-5 and J usage is TRBJ1-5; TRBD1 matches 10 bases. This CDR3 spans 15 amino acids. Germline V lookup: CDR1 MNHEY, CDR2 SVGAGI. Unmatched junction bases numbered 9, after V lost 3 bases and J lost 10 bases. CDR3 DNA: TGTGCCAGCAGTTATTCCGGGACAGGGGAATTCCCCCAGCATTTT. Translating gives CASSYSGTGEFPQHF.

This clone was counted only a few times. This rearrangement joins TRBV20-1 to TRBJ1-3; a weak D match, TRBD1 (6 bases). The ends were cut back, 6 bases at V and 3 bases at J, with 6 bases in the middle. The CDR3 sequence is 11 residues long. Germline assignment: CDR1 DFQATT and CDR2 SNEGSKA (reference sequence). CDR3 amino acids: CSARGGNTIYF. In nucleotides, the CDR3 is TGCAGTGCCAGGGGTGGAAACACCATATATTTT.

The rearrangement joins TRBV6-6 to TRBJ1-2, with D perhaps TRBD1 (6 bases). CDR1 and CDR2 (germline): MNHNY, SVGAGI (reference sequence). V gave up 6 bases and J gave up 4 bases, with 12 bases separating them. This CDR3 has 13 residues. The chain's CDR3 is CASRPDRIYGYTF. For the CDR3, the DNA is TGTGCCAGCAGACCGGACAGAATCTATGGCTACACCTTC.

This chain joins TRBV24-1 and TRBJ2-1, with 10 bases aligning to TRBD2. Trimming removed 3 bases from V and 8 bases from J; junction bases left unmatched: 6. The CDR3 spans 15 residues. CDR1 and CDR2 from the germline V gene are KGHDR and SFDVKD. CDR3 sequence (DNA): TGTGCCACCAGTGATAAGGCTAGCGGGGGCGATGAGCAGTTCTTC. It yields the protein CATSDKASGGDEQFF.

This chain uses TRBV12-3 or TRBV12-4 with TRBJ1-5; D is undetermined. The CDR3 loop spans 13 amino acids. Trimming removed 5 bases from V and 6 bases from J, with 11 bases in between. The chain's CDR3 is CASSLIESQPQHF. Here the CDR3 DNA reads TGTGCCAGCAGTCTGATAGAATCTCAGCCCCAGCATTTT.

V is TRBV27 and J is TRBJ2-3; 8 bases line up with TRBD2. This CDR3 region has 20 residues. CDR1 is MNHEY, CDR2 SMNVEV, per germline (reference sequence). The V and J ends lost 5 bases and 0 bases, in that order; junction bases with no gene match: 19. CDR3 in DNA: TGTGCCAGCAGTCCGTTGGAACTCTTCTTAGCGGGGCCTAGCACAGATACGCAGTATTTT. Its translation is CASSPLELFLAGPSTDTQYF.

CDR3 in DNA: TGCGCCAGCAGCTCACAGGGGGGAGATACGCAGTATTTT. It specifies CASSSQGGDTQYF. The chain recombines TRBV5-1 with TRBJ2-3, with 8 bases identical to TRBD1. Per germline, CDR1 SGHRS and CDR2 YFSETQ. This CDR3 has 13 residues. V lost 3 bases, J lost 5 bases, and 2 bases stayed unmatched.

The rearrangement links TRBV9 to TRBJ1-1; tentatively, D is TRBD1 (5 bases). The germline V and J ends were trimmed by 1 base and 6 bases, with 10 bases remaining between them. Germline CDR1 SGDLS, CDR2 YYNGEE. This CDR3 contains 13 residues. As DNA, the CDR3 is TGTGCCAGCAGCGTATGGGGGGACCCTGAAGCTTTCTTT. Its translation: CASSVWGDPEAFF.

The CDR3 coding sequence is TGTGCCAGCAGCGTAATCCCCCTGGGGGAGCTGTTTTTT. It encodes CASSVIPLGELFF. The chain combines TRBV9 with TRBJ2-2; no clear D. CDR3 size: 13 residues. CDR1 SGDLS and CDR2 YYNGEE come from the germline V gene. V shed 1 base and J shed 8 bases, with 9 bases lying between them.

The V call is TRBV2, the J call TRBJ1-1; D is unresolved. V lost 7 bases to trimming and J lost 1 base, with 10 bases between them. The CDR3 spans 13 residues. Germline V lookup: CDR1 SNHLY, CDR2 FYNNEI. The CDR3 here is CASIDQANTEAFF. For the CDR3, the DNA is TGTGCCAGCATCGACCAGGCGAACACTGAAGCTTTCTTT.

This chain links TRBV2 with TRBJ1-5; no clear D. Germline V gene sequence: CDR1 SNHLY, CDR2 FYNNEI. The V end lost 4 bases, the J end lost 9 bases, and 19 bases lay between the germline ends. This CDR3 region has 15 residues. CDR3 nucleotide sequence: TGTGCCAGCAGTGGGGAGTCGGTCCGCGAGGGGCCCCAGCATTTT. This sequence encodes CASSGESVREGPQHF.

This chain links TRBV7-2 with TRBJ1-5; D ambiguous. In germline, CDR1 is SGHTA, CDR2 FQGNSA. V lost 1 base to trimming and J lost 5 bases, with 12 bases between them. The CDR3 extends over 15 amino acids. The CDR3 bases are TGTGCCAGCAGCTTAGATTGGGGAGGTTATCAGCCCCAGCATTTT. Translated: CASSLDWGGYQPQHF.

The V gene is TRBV19, the J gene TRBJ2-1, with 10 bases aligning to TRBD1. Trimming at V came to 5 bases and at J to 3 bases, leaving 7 bases not matched to a gene. This CDR3 is 16 amino acids long. The germline V gene encodes CDR1 LNHDA and CDR2 SQIVND (reference sequence). The CDR3 sequence: CASSVDRGSYYNEQFF. The CDR3 bases are TGTGCCAGTAGTGTGGACAGGGGGTCCTACTACAATGAGCAGTTCTTC. The full variable domain, rest sourced from reference TRBV19 and TRBJ2-1, is DGGITQSPKYLFRKEGQNVTLSCEQNLNHDAMYWYRQDPGQGLRLIYYSQIVNDFQKGDIAEGYSVSREKKESFPLTVTSAQKNPTAFYLCASSVDRGSYYNEQFFGPGTRLTVL.

The J gene is TRBJ1-6, the V gene TRBV9; TRBD1 matches 7 bases. Germline values: CDR1 SGDLS, CDR2 YYNGEE. The CDR3 has 13 amino acids. V lost 3 bases and J lost 8; bases outside the gene matches: 2. The CDR3 DNA follows: TGTGCCAGCAGCGAAACAGGGGATTCACCCCTCCACTTT. The encoded protein is CASSETGDSPLHF.

The chain employs TRBV6-1 and TRBJ1-1, with D possibly matching TRBD1 (5 bases). There are 16 residues in the CDR3. Germline V gene data show CDR1 as MNHNS and CDR2 as SASEGT. Trimming took off 0 bases at V and 0 bases at J, with 11 bases between the two ends. CDR3 in amino acids: CASSEAMGRMNTEAFF. CDR3 in DNA: TGTGCCAGCAGTGAAGCAATGGGGCGGATGAACACTGAAGCTTTCTTT.

The CDR3 loop reads CATASGSGDGYTF. The CDR3 bases are TGTGCCACCGCATCGGGGTCTGGGGATGGCTACACCTTC. V and J are TRBV24-1 and TRBJ1-2, with D uncertain. Trimming stripped 9 bases from V and 6 bases from J, with 16 bases between. Germline lookup yields CDR1 KGHDR and CDR2 SFDVKD. CDR3 length: 13 amino acids.

The V and J genes are TRBV10-3 and TRBJ2-7; D is perhaps TRBD2 (5 bases). V was pared by 2 bases and J by 5 bases, with 7 bases between. CDR3 length: 12 amino acids. Germline V gives CDR1 ENHRY, CDR2 SYGVKD. The CDR3 spells CAISERGDEQYF. In nucleotides, the CDR3 is TGTGCCATCAGTGAGCGGGGAGACGAGCAGTACTTC.

The chain uses TRBV3-1 (or the pseudogene TRBV3-2) and TRBJ1-2; 7 bases map to TRBD1. The germline gives CDR1 LGHDT, CDR2 YNNKEL (reference sequence). The J segment lost 4 bases and the V segment lost 2 bases, leaving 1 base of the junction unmatched. The CDR3 sequence is 13 residues long. CDR3 amino acids: CASSQSGGYGYTF. The CDR3 coding sequence is TGTGCCAGCAGCCAATCAGGGGGCTATGGCTACACCTTC.

CDR3 sequence: CASSFGQRNTEAFF. The CDR3 DNA sequence: TGCGCCAGCAGCTTCGGACAGAGAAACACTGAAGCTTTCTTT. The V call is TRBV5-1, the J call TRBJ1-1, with D perhaps TRBD1 (6 bases). The CDR3 sequence is 14 residues long. Per germline, CDR1 SGHRS and CDR2 YFSETQ. V shed 2 bases and J shed 2 bases, with 10 bases lying between them.

This clone has just a few counts. DNA for the CDR3: TGTGCCAGCAGTTTTCAGGGTAAGGGCAATCAGCCCCAGCATTTT. It encodes CASSFQGKGNQPQHF. This chain links TRBV28 with TRBJ1-5; D may be TRBD1 (5 bases). The V end was cut by 3 bases, the J end by 2 bases, with 11 bases between. Germline CDR1 is MDHEN and CDR2 is SYDVKM. This CDR3 has 15 residues.

The rearrangement links TRBV10-3 to TRBJ1-1, with 8 nucleotides matching TRBD1. V lost 2 bases, J lost 5 bases, and 4 bases stayed unmatched. The CDR3 has 14 residues. Germline lookup yields CDR1 ENHRY and CDR2 SYGVKD. The CDR3 region is CAISERTGRTEAFF. Here the CDR3 DNA reads TGTGCCATCAGTGAGAGGACAGGGAGGACTGAAGCTTTCTTT.